This T cell receptor (beta chain) was found in a study of radiation and T cells in renal cell carcinoma. From germline, CDR1 is MNHEY and CDR2 SVGAGI. Germline trimming cut 6 bases from V and 0 bases from J; bases unmatched to any gene: 4. CDR3 length: 15 amino acids. Using immunoSEQ multiplex PCR, the repertoire was profiled, and TCRdb retains in-frame clones only, with some absent. The table shows about 58,000 clones, with around 80% occurring only once. The time point denotes: blood 2 weeks post-SBRT. This sample's treatment: 15 Gy SBRT to primary tumor, nephrectomy 4 weeks later. This clone was found a few times.

This chain links TRBV6-5 with TRBJ2-2, with 7 bases matching TRBD1. The sequences come from blood, collected from a patient whose treatment included radiotherapy and nephrectomy. The sequence was collected from a man in his 60s with renal cell carcinoma. CDR3 sequence reads: CASREGQSNTGELFF. In nucleotides, the CDR3 is TGTGCCAGCAGAGAGGGACAGTCGAACACCGGGGAGCTGTTTTTT.